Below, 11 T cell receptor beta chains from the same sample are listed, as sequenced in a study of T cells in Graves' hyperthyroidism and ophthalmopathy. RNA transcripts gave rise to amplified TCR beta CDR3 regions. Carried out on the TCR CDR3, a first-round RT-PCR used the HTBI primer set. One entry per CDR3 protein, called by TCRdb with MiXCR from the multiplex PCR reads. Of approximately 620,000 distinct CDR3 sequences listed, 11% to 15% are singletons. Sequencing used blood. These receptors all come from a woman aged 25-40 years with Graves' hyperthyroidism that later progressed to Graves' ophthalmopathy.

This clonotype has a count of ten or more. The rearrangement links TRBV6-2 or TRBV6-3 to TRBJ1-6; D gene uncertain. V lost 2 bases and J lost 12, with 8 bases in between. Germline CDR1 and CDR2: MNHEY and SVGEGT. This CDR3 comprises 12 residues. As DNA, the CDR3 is TGTGCCAGCAGTTACGGCGAATTACCCCTCCACTTT. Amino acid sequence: CASSYGELPLHF.

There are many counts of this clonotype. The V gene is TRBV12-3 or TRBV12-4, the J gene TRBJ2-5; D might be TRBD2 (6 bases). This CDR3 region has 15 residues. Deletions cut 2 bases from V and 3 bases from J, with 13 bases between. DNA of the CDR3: TGTGCCAGCAGTTTATCTACGGGAGTAAAAGAGACCCAGTACTTC. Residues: CASSLSTGVKETQYF.

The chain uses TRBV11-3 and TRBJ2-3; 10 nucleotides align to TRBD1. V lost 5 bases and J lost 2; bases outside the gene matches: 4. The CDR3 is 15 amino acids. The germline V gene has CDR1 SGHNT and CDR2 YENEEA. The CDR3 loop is CASSTGTGDTDTQYF. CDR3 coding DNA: TGTGCCAGCAGCACCGGGACAGGGGACACAGATACGCAGTATTTT.

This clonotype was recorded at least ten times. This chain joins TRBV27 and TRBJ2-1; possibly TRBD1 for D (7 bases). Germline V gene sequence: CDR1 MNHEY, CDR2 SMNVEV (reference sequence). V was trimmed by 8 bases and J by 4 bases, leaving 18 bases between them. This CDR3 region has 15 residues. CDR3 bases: TGTGCCAGCTACCAGGGGGGCCTACGATACAATGAGCAGTTCTTC. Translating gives CASYQGGLRYNEQFF.

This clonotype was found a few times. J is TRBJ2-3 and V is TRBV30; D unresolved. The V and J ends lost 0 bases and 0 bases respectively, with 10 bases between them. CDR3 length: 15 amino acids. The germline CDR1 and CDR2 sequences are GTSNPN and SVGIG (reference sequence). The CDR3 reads CAWSVVSLSTDTQYF. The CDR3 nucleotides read TGTGCCTGGAGTGTAGTTAGCCTGAGCACAGATACGCAGTATTTT.

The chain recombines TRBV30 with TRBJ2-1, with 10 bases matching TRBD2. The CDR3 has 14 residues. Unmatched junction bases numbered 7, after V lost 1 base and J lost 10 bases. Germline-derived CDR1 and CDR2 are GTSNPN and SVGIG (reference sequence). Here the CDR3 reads CAWSAGSGRMEQFF. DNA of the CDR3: TGTGCCTGGAGTGCGGGTAGCGGGAGGATGGAGCAGTTCTTC.

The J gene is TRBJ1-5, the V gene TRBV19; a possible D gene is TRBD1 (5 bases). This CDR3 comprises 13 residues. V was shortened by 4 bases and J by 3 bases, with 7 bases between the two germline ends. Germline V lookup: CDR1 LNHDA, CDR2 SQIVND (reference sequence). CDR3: CASSRGDNQPQHF. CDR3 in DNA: TGTGCCAGTAGTAGGGGGGACAATCAGCCCCAGCATTTT.

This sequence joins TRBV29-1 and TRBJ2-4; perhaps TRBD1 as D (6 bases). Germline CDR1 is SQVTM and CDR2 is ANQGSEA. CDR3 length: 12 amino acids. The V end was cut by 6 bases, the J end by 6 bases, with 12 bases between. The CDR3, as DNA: TGCAGCGTCGCAACAGGGCTAAACATTCAGTACTTC. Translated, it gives CSVATGLNIQYF.

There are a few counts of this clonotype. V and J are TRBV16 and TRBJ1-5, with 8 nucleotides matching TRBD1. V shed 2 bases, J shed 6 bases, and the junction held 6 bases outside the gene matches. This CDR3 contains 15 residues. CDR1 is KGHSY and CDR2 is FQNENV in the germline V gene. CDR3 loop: CASSQARGQGQPQHF. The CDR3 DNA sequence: TGTGCCAGCAGCCAAGCCAGGGGGCAAGGTCAGCCCCAGCATTTT.

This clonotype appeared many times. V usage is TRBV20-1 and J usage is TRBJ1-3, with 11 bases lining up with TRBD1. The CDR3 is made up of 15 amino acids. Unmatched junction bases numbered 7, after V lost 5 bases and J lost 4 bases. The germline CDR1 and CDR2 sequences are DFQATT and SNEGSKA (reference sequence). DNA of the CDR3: TGCAGTGCTCTGGACAGGGGGCCGGGGGGAAACACCATATATTTT. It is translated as CSALDRGPGGNTIYF.

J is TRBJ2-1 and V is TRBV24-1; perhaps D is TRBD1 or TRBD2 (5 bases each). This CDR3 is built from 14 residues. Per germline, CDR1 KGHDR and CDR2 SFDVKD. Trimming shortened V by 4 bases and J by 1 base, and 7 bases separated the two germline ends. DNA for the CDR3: TGTGCCACCAGTGAAGGGACGTCCTACAATGAGCAGTTCTTC. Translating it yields CATSEGTSYNEQFF.